These T cell receptor beta chains were read from a single sample in a study of CD4 T cells in relation to SARS-CoV-2 and coronaviruses. Their target antigens are unknown. Profiled with immunoSEQ multiplex PCR; TCRdb holds only in-frame clones, not every one. The repertoire holds about 23,000 clones, with over 60% as singletons. Sequenced input: CD4+ T cells from PBMCs, cultured in vitro. The receptors stem from a human donor in good health. The CDR3 runs from the conserved cysteine through the conserved F or W. A D gene is named only where the DNA matches it firmly. Not all rows give a size; the values are once, few, many and, for expanded clones, a class.

J gene: TRBJ1-1; CDR3 length: 9; V gene: TRBV6-6; clone size: -; D gene: -; CDR3 DNA: TGTGCCAGCAGACGGGAAGCTTTCTTT; CDR3 protein: CASRREAFF
J gene: TRBJ1-1; CDR3 length: 16; V gene: TRBV4-2; clone size: -; D gene: -; CDR3 DNA: TGTGCCAGCAGCCAAGAGATTAGTCGGGCGCACACTGAAGCTTTCTTT; CDR3 protein: CASSQEISRAHTEAFF
J gene: TRBJ2-2; CDR3 length: 14; V gene: TRBV30; clone size: -; D gene: TRBD1; CDR3 DNA: TGTGCCTGGTCGGACAGGGGGCGCGTCGGGGAGCTGTTTTTT; CDR3 protein: CAWSDRGRVGELFF
J gene: TRBJ1-3; CDR3 length: 13; V gene: TRBV7-8; clone size: -; D gene: -; CDR3 DNA: TGTGCCAGCAGCCGATCGGACCGGAACACCATATATTTT; CDR3 protein: CASSRSDRNTIYF
J gene: TRBJ1-1; CDR3 length: 15; V gene: TRBV30; clone size: -; D gene: -; CDR3 DNA: TGTGCCTGGGGATACCTGACCCCCTTGAACACTGAAGCTTTCTTT; CDR3 protein: CAWGYLTPLNTEAFF
J gene: TRBJ1-5; CDR3 length: 14; V gene: TRBV2; clone size: -; D gene: TRBD1; CDR3 DNA: TGTGCCAGCAGTGAAACAGGGGACAATCAGCCCCAGCATTTT; CDR3 protein: CASSETGDNQPQHF
J gene: TRBJ2-7; CDR3 length: 14; V gene: TRBV6-2/TRBV6-3; clone size: -; D gene: TRBD1; CDR3 DNA: TGTGCCAGCAGCCCTCCTCGGGACAGGGGATCTCAGTACTTC; CDR3 protein: CASSPPRDRGSQYF
J gene: TRBJ1-2; CDR3 length: 13; V gene: TRBV18; clone size: -; D gene: -; CDR3 DNA: TGTGCCAGCTCTGCGGACGGAAACTATGGCTACACCTTC; CDR3 protein: CASSADGNYGYTF
J gene: TRBJ2-7; CDR3 length: 15; V gene: TRBV13; clone size: -; D gene: -; CDR3 DNA: TGTGCCAGCAGCTTGACAGCCAAATCCACTTACGAGCAGTACTTC; CDR3 protein: CASSLTAKSTYEQYF
J gene: TRBJ2-1; CDR3 length: 16; V gene: TRBV30; clone size: -; D gene: TRBD1; CDR3 DNA: TGTGCCTGGAGTGTACGGGGGACAGGTTCCTACAATGAGCAGTTCTTC; CDR3 protein: CAWSVRGTGSYNEQFF
J gene: TRBJ1-1; CDR3 length: 13; V gene: TRBV9; clone size: -; D gene: -; CDR3 DNA: TGTGCCAGCAGCCAAGGGGTGTACACTGAAGCTTTCTTT; CDR3 protein: CASSQGVYTEAFF
J gene: TRBJ1-2; CDR3 length: 16; V gene: TRBV14; clone size: few; D gene: TRBD1; CDR3 DNA: TGTGCCAGCAGCCAATTCCGAGCCGGGACAGGGTATGGCTACACCTTC; CDR3 protein: CASSQFRAGTGYGYTF
J gene: TRBJ2-4; CDR3 length: 17; V gene: TRBV3-1/TRBV3-2; clone size: -; D gene: -; CDR3 DNA: TGTGCCAGCAGCCTGAGCGCAGGGGGGTGGTTGAAAAACATTCAGTACTTC; CDR3 protein: CASSLSAGGWLKNIQYF
J gene: TRBJ1-1; CDR3 length: 15; V gene: TRBV19; clone size: -; D gene: -; CDR3 DNA: TGTGCCAGTAGTATTAGGTCCGGGCTGAACACTGAAGCTTTCTTT; CDR3 protein: CASSIRSGLNTEAFF
J gene: TRBJ2-3; CDR3 length: 15; V gene: TRBV9; clone size: once; D gene: -; CDR3 DNA: TGTGCCAGCAGCGTAGTCGGAACAAGCACAGATACGCAGTATTTT; CDR3 protein: CASSVVGTSTDTQYF
J gene: TRBJ1-2; CDR3 length: 15; V gene: TRBV30; clone size: -; D gene: -; CDR3 DNA: TGTGCCTGGAATCCAACACTACGAAGAAACTATGGCTACACCTTC; CDR3 protein: CAWNPTLRRNYGYTF
J gene: TRBJ1-3; CDR3 length: 13; V gene: TRBV30; clone size: -; D gene: -; CDR3 DNA: TGTGCCTGGAGTGTAAACCAGGGAAACACCATATATTTT; CDR3 protein: CAWSVNQGNTIYF
J gene: TRBJ2-7; CDR3 length: 14; V gene: TRBV24-1; clone size: -; D gene: TRBD1; CDR3 DNA: TGTGCCACCAGTGACCCGGGACAGGGATACGAGCAGTACTTC; CDR3 protein: CATSDPGQGYEQYF
J gene: TRBJ2-1; CDR3 length: 15; V gene: TRBV18; clone size: -; D gene: TRBD2; CDR3 DNA: TGTGCCAGCTCACCATCCGCGGGAGAGGAGAGTGAGCAGTTCTTC; CDR3 protein: CASSPSAGEESEQFF
J gene: TRBJ1-2; CDR3 length: 15; V gene: TRBV6-2/TRBV6-3; clone size: -; D gene: -; CDR3 DNA: TGTGCCAGCAGTTACTCAGCTCTCGAGGGCTATGGCTACACCTTC; CDR3 protein: CASSYSALEGYGYTF
J gene: TRBJ2-1; CDR3 length: 14; V gene: TRBV6-5; clone size: once; D gene: -; CDR3 DNA: TGTGCCAGCAGACAGGGTAGGACCTACAATGAGCAGTTCTTC; CDR3 protein: CASRQGRTYNEQFF
J gene: TRBJ2-7; CDR3 length: 18; V gene: TRBV4-1; clone size: few; D gene: TRBD2; CDR3 DNA: TGCGCCAGCAGCCCTTGGGGGCGACTAGCGGGCGACTCCTACGAGCAGTACTTC; CDR3 protein: CASSPWGRLAGDSYEQYF
J gene: TRBJ1-1; CDR3 length: 15; V gene: TRBV9; clone size: -; D gene: TRBD1; CDR3 DNA: TGTGCCAGCAGCGTAGTACAGGGGGCCGGCACTGAAGCTTTCTTT; CDR3 protein: CASSVVQGAGTEAFF
J gene: TRBJ2-5; CDR3 length: 15; V gene: TRBV6-1; clone size: -; D gene: -; CDR3 DNA: TGTGCCAGCAGTGAAGTTATCATCGACCAAGAGACCCAGTACTTC; CDR3 protein: CASSEVIIDQETQYF
J gene: TRBJ2-7; CDR3 length: 11; V gene: TRBV12-3/TRBV12-4; clone size: -; D gene: -; CDR3 DNA: TGTGCCAGCAGGGACATCTACGAGCAGTACTTC; CDR3 protein: CASRDIYEQYF
J gene: TRBJ2-7; CDR3 length: 14; V gene: TRBV9; clone size: once; D gene: TRBD1; CDR3 DNA: TGTGCCAGCAGCACCAGGACAGGGGGCTACGAGCAGTACTTC; CDR3 protein: CASSTRTGGYEQYF
J gene: TRBJ1-1; CDR3 length: 15; V gene: TRBV7-9; clone size: few; D gene: -; CDR3 DNA: TGTGCCAGCACCCAACGTGGAGAACCAACTACTGAAGCTTTCTTT; CDR3 protein: CASTQRGEPTTEAFF
J gene: TRBJ2-3; CDR3 length: 14; V gene: TRBV27; clone size: -; D gene: -; CDR3 DNA: TGTGCCAGCAGTTTATCACAGGGACGGGATACGCAGTATTTT; CDR3 protein: CASSLSQGRDTQYF
J gene: TRBJ2-6; CDR3 length: 20; V gene: TRBV12-5; clone size: -; D gene: TRBD2; CDR3 DNA: TGTGCTAGTGGTTTGGTAATAGGGAGGGGATCCCTCTCTGGGGCCAACGTCCTGACTTTC; CDR3 protein: CASGLVIGRGSLSGANVLTF
J gene: TRBJ2-1; CDR3 length: 21; V gene: TRBV5-1; clone size: -; D gene: TRBD1; CDR3 DNA: TGCGCCAGCAGCTCGGACACCTCGACAGGGGGCCTTTTAAGCTCCTACAATGAGCAGTTCTTC; CDR3 protein: CASSSDTSTGGLLSSYNEQFF
J gene: TRBJ2-7; CDR3 length: 12; V gene: TRBV3-1/TRBV3-2; clone size: -; D gene: -; CDR3 DNA: TGTGCCAGCAGCCAAGGCGGCTTAGCCCTCCTCTTC; CDR3 protein: CASSQGGLALLF
J gene: TRBJ2-1; CDR3 length: 15; V gene: TRBV4-2; clone size: -; D gene: -; CDR3 DNA: TGTGCCAGCAGCCCCCTTGCGGGACCTTACAATGAGCAGTTCTTC; CDR3 protein: CASSPLAGPYNEQFF
J gene: TRBJ2-5; CDR3 length: 18; V gene: TRBV12-5; clone size: -; D gene: -; CDR3 DNA: TGTGCTAGTGGTTTGGTACGGAGTGTGGTAGTTACGGGGCAGACCCAGTACTTC; CDR3 protein: CASGLVRSVVVTGQTQYF
J gene: TRBJ1-2; CDR3 length: 14; V gene: TRBV6-5; clone size: -; D gene: -; CDR3 DNA: TGTGCCAGCAGTTACTCGAGGGGTGACTATGGCTACACCTTC; CDR3 protein: CASSYSRGDYGYTF
J gene: TRBJ1-3; CDR3 length: 14; V gene: TRBV9; clone size: -; D gene: -; CDR3 DNA: TGTGCCAGCAGCGTAGGTGGTACCGGAAACACCATATATTTT; CDR3 protein: CASSVGGTGNTIYF
J gene: TRBJ2-1; CDR3 length: 15; V gene: TRBV19; clone size: few; D gene: -; CDR3 DNA: TGTGCCAGTACCCTTTCCTCGAGCTCCTACAATGAGCAGTTCTTC; CDR3 protein: CASTLSSSSYNEQFF
J gene: TRBJ2-1; CDR3 length: 14; V gene: TRBV20-1; clone size: -; D gene: -; CDR3 DNA: TGCAGTGCTAGTGGGGGAAGCTCCTACAATGAGCAGTTCTTC; CDR3 protein: CSASGGSSYNEQFF
J gene: TRBJ2-5; CDR3 length: 13; V gene: TRBV7-3; clone size: -; D gene: -; CDR3 DNA: TGTGCCAGCAGCTTTGTTAGTGGCGAGACCCAGTACTTC; CDR3 protein: CASSFVSGETQYF
J gene: TRBJ2-7; CDR3 length: 15; V gene: TRBV5-1; clone size: -; D gene: -; CDR3 DNA: TGCGCCAGCAGCTTGTCTAGGGATATTACCTACGAGCAGTACTTC; CDR3 protein: CASSLSRDITYEQYF
J gene: TRBJ2-7; CDR3 length: 12; V gene: TRBV25-1; clone size: -; D gene: -; CDR3 DNA: TGTGCCAGCAGCCACAGGGCCTACGAGCAGTACTTC; CDR3 protein: CASSHRAYEQYF
J gene: TRBJ2-1; CDR3 length: 17; V gene: TRBV27; clone size: -; D gene: -; CDR3 DNA: TGTGCCAGCAGTCCAGGGGCCCCTGATAGCTCCTACAATGAGCAGTTCTTC; CDR3 protein: CASSPGAPDSSYNEQFF
J gene: TRBJ1-2; CDR3 length: 14; V gene: TRBV18; clone size: -; D gene: -; CDR3 DNA: TGTGCCAGCTCACCGGCAGGCCCTGAGCGGGGCTACACCTTC; CDR3 protein: CASSPAGPERGYTF
J gene: TRBJ2-5; CDR3 length: 15; V gene: TRBV6-4; clone size: -; D gene: TRBD2; CDR3 DNA: TGTGCCAGCAGTGAGGGGACTAGCGGACAAGAGACCCAGTACTTC; CDR3 protein: CASSEGTSGQETQYF
J gene: TRBJ1-4; CDR3 length: 14; V gene: TRBV5-6; clone size: -; D gene: TRBD1; CDR3 DNA: TGTGCCAGCAGCTTCGGACAGGGGAGTGAAAAACTGTTTTTT; CDR3 protein: CASSFGQGSEKLFF
J gene: TRBJ2-7; CDR3 length: 13; V gene: TRBV7-9; clone size: -; D gene: -; CDR3 DNA: TGTGCCAGCAGCCCCGCAGGAGGGAACGAGCAGTACTTC; CDR3 protein: CASSPAGGNEQYF
J gene: TRBJ1-1; CDR3 length: 14; V gene: TRBV19; clone size: -; D gene: -; CDR3 DNA: TGTGCCAGTAGTATAGGTTACGTGAACACTGAAGCTTTCTTT; CDR3 protein: CASSIGYVNTEAFF
J gene: TRBJ2-7; CDR3 length: 15; V gene: TRBV11-2; clone size: -; D gene: TRBD2; CDR3 DNA: TGTGCCAGCAGCTCACAACTAGCGGGAGGATCCGAGCAGTACTTC; CDR3 protein: CASSSQLAGGSEQYF
J gene: TRBJ2-2; CDR3 length: 15; V gene: TRBV3-1/TRBV3-2; clone size: few; D gene: -; CDR3 DNA: TGTGCCAGCAGCCCCCGGAGGGCCAACACCGGGGAGCTGTTTTTT; CDR3 protein: CASSPRRANTGELFF
J gene: TRBJ2-1; CDR3 length: 18; V gene: TRBV11-3; clone size: -; D gene: -; CDR3 DNA: TGTGCCAGCAGCTCCCAACACCCCGGAAACAGGGAGCGGAATGAGCAGTTCTTC; CDR3 protein: CASSSQHPGNRERNEQFF
J gene: TRBJ2-3; CDR3 length: 12; V gene: TRBV12-3/TRBV12-4; clone size: -; D gene: -; CDR3 DNA: TGTGCCAGCAGTCGCAGCACAGATACGCAGTATTTT; CDR3 protein: CASSRSTDTQYF
J gene: TRBJ2-7; CDR3 length: 15; V gene: TRBV19; clone size: -; D gene: TRBD1; CDR3 DNA: TGTGCCAGTAGTATGTGGGACAGATCCACCTACGAGCAGTACTTC; CDR3 protein: CASSMWDRSTYEQYF
J gene: TRBJ1-1; CDR3 length: 15; V gene: TRBV5-5; clone size: -; D gene: -; CDR3 DNA: TGTGCCAGCACCCCCGACCCAGGGCGGGACACTGAAGCTTTCTTT; CDR3 protein: CASTPDPGRDTEAFF
J gene: TRBJ2-1; CDR3 length: 13; V gene: TRBV19; clone size: -; D gene: -; CDR3 DNA: TGTGCCAGTACGCAGATACAGGGCAATGAGCAGTTCTTC; CDR3 protein: CASTQIQGNEQFF
J gene: TRBJ1-3; CDR3 length: 14; V gene: TRBV19; clone size: few; D gene: -; CDR3 DNA: TGTGCCAGTAGGGGACAACCCTCTGGAAACACCATATATTTT; CDR3 protein: CASRGQPSGNTIYF
J gene: TRBJ1-4; CDR3 length: 14; V gene: TRBV11-2; clone size: -; D gene: -; CDR3 DNA: TGTGCCAGCAGCTTGGACAATTCGTGGAGAGAACTGTTTTTT; CDR3 protein: CASSLDNSWRELFF
J gene: TRBJ2-1; CDR3 length: 15; V gene: TRBV7-3; clone size: -; D gene: -; CDR3 DNA: TGTGCCAGCAGCTTACAGGGACTGACTCAAAATGAGCAGTTCTTC; CDR3 protein: CASSLQGLTQNEQFF
J gene: TRBJ2-5; CDR3 length: 12; V gene: TRBV28; clone size: -; D gene: -; CDR3 DNA: TGTGCCAGTCAGACACTACAAGAGACCCAGTACTTC; CDR3 protein: CASQTLQETQYF
J gene: TRBJ2-5; CDR3 length: 15; V gene: TRBV15; clone size: -; D gene: -; CDR3 DNA: TGTGCCACCAGCAGAGATTCGTGGCCAGGAGAGACCCAGTACTTC; CDR3 protein: CATSRDSWPGETQYF
J gene: TRBJ2-1; CDR3 length: 13; V gene: TRBV24-1; clone size: -; D gene: -; CDR3 DNA: TGTGCCACCAGTGATTTCGGGGGCTATGAGCAGTTCTTC; CDR3 protein: CATSDFGGYEQFF